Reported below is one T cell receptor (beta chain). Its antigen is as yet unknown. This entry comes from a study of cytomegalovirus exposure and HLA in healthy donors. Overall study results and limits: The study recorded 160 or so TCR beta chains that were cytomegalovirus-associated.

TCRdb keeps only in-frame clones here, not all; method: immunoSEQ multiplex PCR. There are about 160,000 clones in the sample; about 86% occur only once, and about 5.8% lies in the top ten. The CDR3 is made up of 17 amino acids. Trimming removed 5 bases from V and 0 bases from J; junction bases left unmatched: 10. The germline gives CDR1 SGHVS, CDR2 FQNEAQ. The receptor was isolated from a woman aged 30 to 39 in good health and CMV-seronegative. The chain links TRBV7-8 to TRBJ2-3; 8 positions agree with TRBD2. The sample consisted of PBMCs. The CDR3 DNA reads TGTGCCAGCAGCCCGAGCGGGGGCCTTTCTAGCACAGATACGCAGTATTTT. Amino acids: CASSPSGGLSSTDTQYF.